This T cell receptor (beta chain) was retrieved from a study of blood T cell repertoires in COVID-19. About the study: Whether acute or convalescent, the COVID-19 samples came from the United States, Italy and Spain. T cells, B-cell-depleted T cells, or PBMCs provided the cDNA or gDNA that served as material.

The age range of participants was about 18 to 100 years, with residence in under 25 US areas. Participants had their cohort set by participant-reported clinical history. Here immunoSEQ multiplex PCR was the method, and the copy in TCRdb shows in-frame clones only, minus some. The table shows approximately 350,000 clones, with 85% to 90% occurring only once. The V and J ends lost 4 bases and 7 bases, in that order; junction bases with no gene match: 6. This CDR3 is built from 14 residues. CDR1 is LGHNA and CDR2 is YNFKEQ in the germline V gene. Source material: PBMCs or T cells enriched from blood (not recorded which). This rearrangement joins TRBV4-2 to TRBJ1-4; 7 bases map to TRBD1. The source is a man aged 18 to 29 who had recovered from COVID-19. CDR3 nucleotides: TGTGCCAGCAGCCTAGGACAGGAACCTGAAAAACTGTTTTTT. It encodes CASSLGQEPEKLFF.